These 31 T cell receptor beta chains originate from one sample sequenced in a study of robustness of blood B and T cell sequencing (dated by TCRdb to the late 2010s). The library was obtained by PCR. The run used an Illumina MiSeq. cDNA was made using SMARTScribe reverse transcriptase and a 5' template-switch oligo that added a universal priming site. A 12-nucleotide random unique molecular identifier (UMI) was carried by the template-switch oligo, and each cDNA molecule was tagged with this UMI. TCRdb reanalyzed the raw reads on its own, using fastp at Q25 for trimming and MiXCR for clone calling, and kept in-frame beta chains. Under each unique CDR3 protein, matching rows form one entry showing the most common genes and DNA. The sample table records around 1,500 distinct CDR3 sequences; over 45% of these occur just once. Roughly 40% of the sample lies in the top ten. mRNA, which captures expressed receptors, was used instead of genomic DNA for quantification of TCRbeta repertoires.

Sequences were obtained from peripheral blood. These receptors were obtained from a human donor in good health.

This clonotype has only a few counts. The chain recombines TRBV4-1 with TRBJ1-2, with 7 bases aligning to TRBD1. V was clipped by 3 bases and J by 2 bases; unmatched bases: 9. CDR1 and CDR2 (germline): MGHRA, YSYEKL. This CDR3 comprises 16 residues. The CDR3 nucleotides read TGCGCCAGCAGCCATATGTGGGACAGAAACAACTATGGCTACACCTTC. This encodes CASSHMWDRNNYGYTF.

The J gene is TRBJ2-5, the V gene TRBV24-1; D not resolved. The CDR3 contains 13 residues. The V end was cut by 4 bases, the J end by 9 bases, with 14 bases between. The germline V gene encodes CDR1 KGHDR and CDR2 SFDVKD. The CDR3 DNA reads TGTGCCACCAGTGACAGAATCATGAGTGCCCAGTACTTC. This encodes CATSDRIMSAQYF.

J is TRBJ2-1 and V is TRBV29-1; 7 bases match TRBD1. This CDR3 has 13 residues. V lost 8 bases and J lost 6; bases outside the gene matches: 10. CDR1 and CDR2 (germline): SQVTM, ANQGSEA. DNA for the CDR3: TGCAGCTACGGGACAGACGGACCCAATGAGCAGTTCTTC. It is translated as CSYGTDGPNEQFF.

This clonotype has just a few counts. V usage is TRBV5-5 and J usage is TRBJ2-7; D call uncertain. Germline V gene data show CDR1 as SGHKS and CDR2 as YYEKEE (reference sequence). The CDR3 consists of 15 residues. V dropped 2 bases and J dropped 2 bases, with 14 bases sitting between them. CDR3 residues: CASSLGINGAYEQYF. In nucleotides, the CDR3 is TGTGCCAGCAGCTTAGGGATAAATGGGGCCTACGAGCAGTACTTC.

CDR3 sequence: CASSHQGSGGELFF. The CDR3 coding sequence is TGTGCCAGCAGTCACCAGGGTTCAGGCGGGGAGCTGTTTTTT. The chain has TRBV11-2 and TRBJ2-2; weak D call: TRBD1 (5 bases). CDR3 length: 14 amino acids. The V end lost 6 bases, the J end lost 7 bases, and 15 bases lay between the germline ends. CDR1 SGHAT and CDR2 FQNNGV come from the germline V gene.

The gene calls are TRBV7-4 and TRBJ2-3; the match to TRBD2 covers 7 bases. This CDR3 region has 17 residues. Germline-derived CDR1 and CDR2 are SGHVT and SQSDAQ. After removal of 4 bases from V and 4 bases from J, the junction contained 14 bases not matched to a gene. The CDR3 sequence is CASSWRAGRGSSDTQYF. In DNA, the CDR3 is TGTGCCAGCAGCTGGAGAGCGGGGAGGGGTTCTTCAGATACGCAGTATTTT.

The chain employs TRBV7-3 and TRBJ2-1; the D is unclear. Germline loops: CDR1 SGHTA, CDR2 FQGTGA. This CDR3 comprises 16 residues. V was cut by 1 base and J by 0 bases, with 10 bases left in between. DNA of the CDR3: TGTGCCAGCAGCTTAAGGTCGGATAGCTCCTACAATGAGCAGTTCTTC. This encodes CASSLRSDSSYNEQFF. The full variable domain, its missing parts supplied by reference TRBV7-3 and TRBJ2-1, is GAGVSQTPSNKVTEKGKYVELRCDPISGHTALYWYRQSLGQGPEFLIYFQGTGAADDSGLPNDRFFAVRPEGSVSTLKIQRTERGDSAVYLCASSLRSDSSYNEQFFGPGTRLTVL.

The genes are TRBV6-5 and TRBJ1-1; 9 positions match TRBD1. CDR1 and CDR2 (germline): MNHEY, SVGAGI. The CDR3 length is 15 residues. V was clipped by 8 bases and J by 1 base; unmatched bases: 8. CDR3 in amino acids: CASAYRQGGNTEAFF. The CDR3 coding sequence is TGTGCCAGCGCGTACCGACAGGGGGGGAACACTGAAGCTTTCTTT.

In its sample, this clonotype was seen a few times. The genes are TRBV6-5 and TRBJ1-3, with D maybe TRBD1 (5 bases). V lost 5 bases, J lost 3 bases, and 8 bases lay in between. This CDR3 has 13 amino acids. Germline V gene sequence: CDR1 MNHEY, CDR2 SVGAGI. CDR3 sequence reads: CASSTGDGNTIYF. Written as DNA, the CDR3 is TGTGCCAGCAGTACGGGGGATGGAAACACCATATATTTT.

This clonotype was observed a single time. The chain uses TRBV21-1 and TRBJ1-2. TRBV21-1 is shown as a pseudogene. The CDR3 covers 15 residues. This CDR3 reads CASSKVGVNHLGYTF. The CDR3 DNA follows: TGTGCCAGCAGCAAAGTCGGGGTAAACCACCTCGGCTACACCTTC.

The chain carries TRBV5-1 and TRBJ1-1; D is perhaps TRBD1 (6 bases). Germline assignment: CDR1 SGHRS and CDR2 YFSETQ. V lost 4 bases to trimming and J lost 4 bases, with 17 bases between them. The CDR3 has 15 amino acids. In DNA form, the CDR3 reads TGCGCCAGCAGCCAACAACAGGGCGGGGGCACTGAAGCTTTCTTT. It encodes CASSQQQGGGTEAFF.

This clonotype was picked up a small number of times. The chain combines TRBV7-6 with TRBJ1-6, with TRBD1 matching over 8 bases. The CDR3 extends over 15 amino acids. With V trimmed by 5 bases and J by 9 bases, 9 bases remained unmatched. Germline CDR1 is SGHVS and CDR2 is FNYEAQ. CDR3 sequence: CASSAGQGLISPLHF. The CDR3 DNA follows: TGTGCCAGCAGCGCCGGACAGGGCCTAATTTCACCCCTCCACTTT. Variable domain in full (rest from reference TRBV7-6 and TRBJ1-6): GAGVSQSPRYKVTKRGQDVALRCDPISGHVSLYWYRQALGQGPEFLTYFNYEAQQDKSGLPNDRFSAERPEGSISTLTIQRTEQRDSAMYRCASSAGQGLISPLHFGNGTRLTVT.

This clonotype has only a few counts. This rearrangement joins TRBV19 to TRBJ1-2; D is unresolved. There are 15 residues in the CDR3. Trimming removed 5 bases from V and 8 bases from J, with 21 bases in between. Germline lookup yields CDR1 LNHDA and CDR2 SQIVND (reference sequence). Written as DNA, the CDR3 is TGTGCCAGTAGTCCCTGGAGCCAGGCGGTCCCGGGCTACACCTTC. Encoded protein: CASSPWSQAVPGYTF.

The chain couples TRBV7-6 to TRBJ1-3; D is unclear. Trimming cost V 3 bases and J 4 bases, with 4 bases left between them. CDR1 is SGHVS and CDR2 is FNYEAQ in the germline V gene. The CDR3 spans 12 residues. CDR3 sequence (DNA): TGTGCCAGCAGCTTGTGGGGAAACACCATATATTTT. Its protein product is CASSLWGNTIYF. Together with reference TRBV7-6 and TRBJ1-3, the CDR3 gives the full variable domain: GAGVSQSPRYKVTKRGQDVALRCDPISGHVSLYWYRQALGQGPEFLTYFNYEAQQDKSGLPNDRFSAERPEGSISTLTIQRTEQRDSAMYRCASSLWGNTIYFGEGSWLTVV.

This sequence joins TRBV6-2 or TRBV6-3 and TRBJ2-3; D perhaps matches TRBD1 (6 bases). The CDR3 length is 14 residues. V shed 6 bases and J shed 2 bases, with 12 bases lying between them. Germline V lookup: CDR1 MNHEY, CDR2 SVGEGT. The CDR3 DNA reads TGTGCCAGCAGCCCAGGGGACGCCACAGATACGCAGTATTTT. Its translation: CASSPGDATDTQYF.

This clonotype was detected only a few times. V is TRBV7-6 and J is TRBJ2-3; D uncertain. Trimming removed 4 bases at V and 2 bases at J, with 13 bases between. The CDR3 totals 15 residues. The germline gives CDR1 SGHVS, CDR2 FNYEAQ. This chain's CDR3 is CASSSSSLPTDTQYF. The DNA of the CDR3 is TGTGCCAGCAGCTCCTCGTCCCTACCCACAGATACGCAGTATTTT.

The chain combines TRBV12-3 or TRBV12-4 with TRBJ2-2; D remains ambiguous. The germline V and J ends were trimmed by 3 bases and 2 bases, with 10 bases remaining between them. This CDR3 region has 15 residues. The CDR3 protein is CASSFSRFNTGELFF. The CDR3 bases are TGTGCCAGCAGTTTCTCCAGATTTAACACCGGGGAGCTGTTTTTT.

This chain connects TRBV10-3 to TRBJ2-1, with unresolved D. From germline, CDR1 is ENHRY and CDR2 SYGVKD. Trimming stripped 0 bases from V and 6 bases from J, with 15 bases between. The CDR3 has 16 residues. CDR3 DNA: TGTGCCATCAGTGAGTCGATTGGGTCAAATTTCAATGAGCAGTTCTTC. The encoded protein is CAISESIGSNFNEQFF.

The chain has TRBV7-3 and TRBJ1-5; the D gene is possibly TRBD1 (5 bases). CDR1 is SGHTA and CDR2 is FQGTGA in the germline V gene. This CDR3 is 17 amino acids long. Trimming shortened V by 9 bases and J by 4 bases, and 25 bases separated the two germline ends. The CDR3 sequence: CARLPGPRQNRNQPQHF. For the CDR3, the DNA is TGTGCCAGACTCCCTGGGCCGCGACAGAACCGTAATCAGCCCCAGCATTTT.

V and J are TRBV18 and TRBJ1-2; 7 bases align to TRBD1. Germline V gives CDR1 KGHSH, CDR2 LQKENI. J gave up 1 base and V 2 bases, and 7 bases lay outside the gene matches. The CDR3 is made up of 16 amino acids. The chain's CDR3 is CASSPNPGQHNYGYTF. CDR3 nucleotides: TGTGCCAGCTCACCAAACCCGGGACAGCATAACTATGGCTACACCTTC.

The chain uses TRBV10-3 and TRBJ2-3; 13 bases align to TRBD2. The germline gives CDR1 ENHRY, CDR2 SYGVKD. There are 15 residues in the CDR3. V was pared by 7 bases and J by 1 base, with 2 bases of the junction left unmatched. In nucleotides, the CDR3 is TGTGCCATCACCGGGACTAGCGGGGGCACAGATACGCAGTATTTT. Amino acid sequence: CAITGTSGGTDTQYF.

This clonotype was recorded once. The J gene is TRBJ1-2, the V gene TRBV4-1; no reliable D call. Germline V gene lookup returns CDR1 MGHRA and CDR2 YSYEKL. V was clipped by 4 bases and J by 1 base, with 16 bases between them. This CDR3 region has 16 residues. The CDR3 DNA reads TGCGCCAGCAGCCTCCGAAGAACGGACGATAACTATGGCTACACCTTC. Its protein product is CASSLRRTDDNYGYTF.

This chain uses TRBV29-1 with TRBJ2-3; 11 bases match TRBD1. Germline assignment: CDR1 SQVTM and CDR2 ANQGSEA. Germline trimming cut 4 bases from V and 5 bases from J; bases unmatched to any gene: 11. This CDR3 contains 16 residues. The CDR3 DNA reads TGCAGCGTTGTGGTCCCCGGACAGGGGGCATTAGATACGCAGTATTTT. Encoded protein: CSVVVPGQGALDTQYF.

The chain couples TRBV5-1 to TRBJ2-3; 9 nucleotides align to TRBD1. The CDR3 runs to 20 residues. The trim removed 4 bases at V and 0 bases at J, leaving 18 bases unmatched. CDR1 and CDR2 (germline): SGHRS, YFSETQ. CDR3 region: CASSLITRTGDFFSTDTQYF. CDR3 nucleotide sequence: TGCGCCAGCAGCCTGATCACCCGGACAGGGGACTTCTTTAGCACAGATACGCAGTATTTT.

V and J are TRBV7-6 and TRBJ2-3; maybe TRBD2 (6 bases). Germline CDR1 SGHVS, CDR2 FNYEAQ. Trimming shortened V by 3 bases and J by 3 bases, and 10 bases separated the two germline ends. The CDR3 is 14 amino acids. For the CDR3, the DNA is TGTGCCAGCAGCTTCGGGGGAGCGACAGATACGCAGTATTTT. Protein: CASSFGGATDTQYF.

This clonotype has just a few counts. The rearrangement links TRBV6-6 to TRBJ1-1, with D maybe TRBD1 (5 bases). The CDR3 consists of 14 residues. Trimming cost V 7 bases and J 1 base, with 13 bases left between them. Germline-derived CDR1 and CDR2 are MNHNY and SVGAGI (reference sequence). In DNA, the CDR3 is TGTGCCAGCAATCCCGGGACGGCGAACACTGAAGCTTTCTTT. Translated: CASNPGTANTEAFF.

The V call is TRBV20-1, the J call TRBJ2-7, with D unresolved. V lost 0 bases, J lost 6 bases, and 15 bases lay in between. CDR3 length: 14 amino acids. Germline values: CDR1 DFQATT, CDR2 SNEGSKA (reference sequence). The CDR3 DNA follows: TGCAGTGCTAGAGATAAGCCGGTTTTAGGCGAGCAGTACTTC. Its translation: CSARDKPVLGEQYF.

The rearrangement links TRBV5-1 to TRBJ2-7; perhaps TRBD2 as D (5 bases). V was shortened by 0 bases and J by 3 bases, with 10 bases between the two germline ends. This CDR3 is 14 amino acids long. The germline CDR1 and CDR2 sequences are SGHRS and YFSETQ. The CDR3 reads CASSLVGVDYEQYF. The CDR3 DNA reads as TGCGCCAGCAGCTTGGTCGGGGTGGACTACGAGCAGTACTTC.

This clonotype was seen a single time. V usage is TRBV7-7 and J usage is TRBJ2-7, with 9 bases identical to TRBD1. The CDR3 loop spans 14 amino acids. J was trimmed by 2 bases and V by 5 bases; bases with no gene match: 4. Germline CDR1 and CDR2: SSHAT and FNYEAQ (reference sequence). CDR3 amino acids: CASSPGQGTYEQYF. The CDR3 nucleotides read TGTGCCAGCAGCCCGGGACAGGGTACCTACGAGCAGTACTTC.

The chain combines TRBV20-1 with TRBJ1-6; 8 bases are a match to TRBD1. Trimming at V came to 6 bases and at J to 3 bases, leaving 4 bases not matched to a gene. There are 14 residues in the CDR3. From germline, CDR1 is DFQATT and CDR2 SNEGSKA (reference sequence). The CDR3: CSARTGIYNSPLHF. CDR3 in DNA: TGCAGTGCCCGGACAGGGATCTATAATTCACCCCTCCACTTT.

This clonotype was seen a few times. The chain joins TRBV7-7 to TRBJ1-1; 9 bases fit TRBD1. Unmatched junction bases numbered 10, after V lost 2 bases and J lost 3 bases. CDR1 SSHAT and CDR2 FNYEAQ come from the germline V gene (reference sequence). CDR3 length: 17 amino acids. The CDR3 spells CASSLSRTGAVDTEAFF. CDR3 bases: TGTGCCAGCAGCTTATCCCGGACAGGGGCGGTGGACACTGAAGCTTTCTTT.